The subject of this entry is one TCR beta chain. What this receptor recognizes is not known. One base away there is no much larger clone; base qualities are not given. Patients with a history of autoimmune disease or receiving systemic immunosuppression were excluded from the trial. Peripheral blood for TCR sequencing was collected from all dose cohorts at baseline, on cycle 4 day 1, and on cycle 7 day 1. The samples were drawn from a first-in-human, open-label, multicenter phase I dose-escalation trial of ivuxolimab. Adults with locally advanced or metastatic melanoma, renal cell, hepatocellular, or head and neck squamous cell carcinoma were enrolled in the trial. Before TCR sequencing, CD4+ and CD8+ T cells were separately sorted from peripheral blood. These data originate in a study of OX40 agonist ivuxolimab in advanced cancers. Study-wide context: Ivuxolimab was an agonistic, fully human IgG2 monoclonal antibody directed against OX40 (CD134), a costimulatory receptor. The dose-escalation cohort was 82.7% male with a mean age of roughly 60 years, ranging from roughly 23 to 85. Prior anti-PD-1, anti-PD-L1 or anti-CTLA-4 therapy was permitted, and about two fifths of dose-escalation patients had received checkpoint inhibitors. Partial responses occurred in three dose-escalation patients, of whom one had hepatocellular carcinoma and two had cutaneous melanoma. Peripheral TCRbeta sequencing aimed to test whether ivuxolimab altered TCR sequence diversity and caused clonal T-cell expansion. Of the approximately 50 dose-escalation patients, hepatocellular carcinoma was present in around 20, melanoma in roughly 15, renal cell carcinoma in 9 and head and neck cancer in 9. The paper covers the monotherapy dose-escalation part of the phase I ivuxolimab trial, which included N of about 50 patients. Intravenous ivuxolimab was administered to patients every 2 weeks at six dose levels: 0.01, 0.1, 0.3, 1.5, 3 and 10 mg/kg. Results the study describes overall, beyond this receptor: The antigen specificity of the clonally expanded peripheral T cells was not determined. After ivuxolimab, more expanded clones were found on average in CD8+ T cells than in CD4+ T cells. In the 0.1-3.0 mg/kg groups, partial responders were among the patients with the lowest normalized peripheral clonal expansion, particularly in CD8+ T cells. Clonal expansion of both CD4+ and CD8+ blood T cells was observed from baseline to week 6 at doses 0.1 to 3.0 mg/kg. Low levels of normalized T-cell clonal expansion were also shown by some nonresponding patients.

For sequencing of the TCRbeta CDR3 region, genomic DNA was extracted from the sorted cells. TCRbeta CDR3 regions were sequenced using the immunoSEQ Assay. Held by TCRdb, this immuneACCESS table contains in-frame sequences only and omits some clones. Under half of the omission traces to an unresolved V gene where checked; the cause of the rest is unknown. The sample table contains approximately 80,000 clones; only one count was recorded for 65% to 90% of them. Approximately 0.63% of the sample is in the top ten clones. Trimming at the junction amounts to 0 bases on V and 2 bases on J, and the germline ends lie 9 bases apart. The CDR3 has 15 amino acids, counting the end cysteine and phenylalanine. Of the read, only the CDR3 DNA is kept; its 45 bases are in frame from base 1. CDR1 SGHDN and CDR2 FVKESK were looked up in the germline V gene.

The V and J genes are TRBV14 and TRBJ2-3; the D gene is perhaps TRBD2, from 6 matching bases. The receptor was isolated from an adult with an advanced solid tumor such as melanoma, head and neck, liver or kidney cancer. The specimen was CD4+ or CD8+ T cells sorted from blood, collected in a trial of the OX40 agonist ivuxolimab. The CDR3 reads CASSQEAGFTDTQYF. The DNA is as follows: TGTGCCAGCAGCCAAGAGGCGGGGTTCACAGATACGCAGTATTTT.